Shown below are 11 T cell receptor beta chains from a single sample sequenced in a study of blood T cell repertoires in COVID-19. Sequenced by immunoSEQ multiplex PCR; TCRdb stores in-frame clones only, minus some. The table has around 84,000 clones, 78% seen once. Sequenced input: peripheral blood. These receptors were collected from a man aged 55 to 70 with COVID-19, enrolled during active disease.

The gene calls are TRBV9 and TRBJ1-2, with 7 nucleotides matching TRBD1. Trimming took 2 bases from V and 7 from J; bases not matched to a gene: 14. CDR3 size: 16 residues. Germline V gene lookup returns CDR1 SGDLS and CDR2 YYNGEE. The CDR3 loop is CASSVGQSAGSGGYTF. The CDR3 DNA is TGTGCCAGCAGCGTGGGACAGTCGGCGGGTTCAGGTGGCTACACCTTC.

Here the CDR3 reads CSVAEGSSYNSPLHF. The CDR3 region has the DNA TGCAGCGTTGCTGAAGGGAGCTCCTATAATTCACCCCTCCACTTT. The rearrangement links TRBV29-1 to TRBJ1-6; D remains unclear. The CDR3 length is 15 residues. With 4 bases removed from V and 0 bases from J, the gap between germline ends came to 10 bases. CDR1 and CDR2 (germline): SQVTM, ANQGSEA.

The rearrangement links TRBV2 to TRBJ2-3; 7 bases align to TRBD2. Germline-derived CDR1 and CDR2 are SNHLY and FYNNEI. The CDR3 spans 12 residues. With 8 bases clipped from V and 4 bases from J, the junction kept 3 bases outside the gene matches. DNA for the CDR3: TGTGCCAGCGAGGCGGGGGCAGATACGCAGTATTTT. The encoded protein is CASEAGADTQYF.

This chain links TRBV7-9 with TRBJ1-4; TRBD1 matches at 7 bases. Per germline, CDR1 SEHNR and CDR2 FQNEAQ (reference sequence). There are 13 residues in the CDR3. The V gene end was trimmed by 5 bases and the J gene end by 8 bases; junction bases not matched to a gene: 5. The CDR3 here is CASSVTGEEKLFF. CDR3 bases: TGTGCCAGCAGCGTCACAGGGGAGGAAAAACTGTTTTTT.

This clone was picked up one time. The chain carries TRBV11-3 and TRBJ2-3; D is uncertain. The germline V and J ends were trimmed by 3 bases and 2 bases, with 3 bases remaining between them. The CDR3 is 12 residues long. Germline V lookup: CDR1 SGHNT, CDR2 YENEEA. The CDR3 loop reads CASSFYTDTQYF. CDR3 nucleotide sequence: TGTGCCAGCAGCTTCTACACAGATACGCAGTATTTT.

The chain uses TRBV27 and TRBJ1-2; no clear D gene. Germline CDR1 and CDR2: MNHEY and SMNVEV (reference sequence). V shed 2 bases and J shed 0 bases, with 13 bases lying between them. CDR3 length: 16 amino acids. The CDR3 here is CASSLRGIGTNYGYTF. The CDR3 DNA reads as TGTGCCAGCAGTTTACGCGGAATCGGGACTAACTATGGCTACACCTTC.

The rearrangement joins TRBV7-6 to TRBJ2-3; D may be TRBD2 (5 bases). Looked up from germline, CDR1 is SGHVS and CDR2 is FNYEAQ. The CDR3 loop spans 15 amino acids. The V gene lost 0 bases and the J gene lost 0 bases, with 7 bases spanning the gap. The CDR3 DNA follows: TGTGCCAGCAGCTTAGCAACGGGGAGCACAGATACGCAGTATTTT. It specifies CASSLATGSTDTQYF.

The genes are TRBV4-3 and TRBJ2-3; tentative D call: TRBD2 (5 bases). Germline CDR1 reads LGHNA; CDR2 reads YSLEER. The length of the CDR3 is 15 residues. V lost 0 bases to trimming and J lost 1 base, with 8 bases between them. The chain's CDR3 is CASSQDLSGTDTQYF. CDR3 nucleotide sequence: TGCGCCAGCAGCCAAGACCTTAGCGGCACAGATACGCAGTATTTT.

This sequence joins TRBV3-1 (or the pseudogene TRBV3-2) and TRBJ2-1, with 9 nucleotides matching TRBD2. Trimming took 4 bases from V and 4 from J; bases not matched to a gene: 2. Germline V gene sequence: CDR1 LGHDT, CDR2 YNNKEL (reference sequence). The CDR3 contains 14 residues. Here the CDR3 reads CASSPSGAYNEQFF. DNA for the CDR3: TGTGCCAGCAGCCCTAGCGGGGCTTACAATGAGCAGTTCTTC.

This clone was counted only a few times. The chain couples TRBV29-1 to TRBJ2-1; TRBD2 matches at 8 bases. Germline CDR1 is SQVTM and CDR2 is ANQGSEA. The J segment lost 0 bases and the V segment lost 8 bases, leaving 9 bases of the junction unmatched. The CDR3 length is 15 residues. The CDR3 reads CSTLTSGSSYNEQFF. CDR3 DNA: TGCAGCACCTTAACTAGCGGCAGCTCCTACAATGAGCAGTTCTTC.

V gene TRBV5-1 combines with J gene TRBJ1-2, with TRBD1 matching over 9 bases. The germline V gene has CDR1 SGHRS and CDR2 YFSETQ. V lost 4 bases to trimming and J lost 6 bases; unmatched junction nucleotides: 10. There are 15 residues in the CDR3. CDR3 residues: CASSGSGTGMDGYTF. The CDR3 DNA is TGCGCCAGCAGCGGGTCCGGGACAGGGATGGATGGCTACACCTTC.